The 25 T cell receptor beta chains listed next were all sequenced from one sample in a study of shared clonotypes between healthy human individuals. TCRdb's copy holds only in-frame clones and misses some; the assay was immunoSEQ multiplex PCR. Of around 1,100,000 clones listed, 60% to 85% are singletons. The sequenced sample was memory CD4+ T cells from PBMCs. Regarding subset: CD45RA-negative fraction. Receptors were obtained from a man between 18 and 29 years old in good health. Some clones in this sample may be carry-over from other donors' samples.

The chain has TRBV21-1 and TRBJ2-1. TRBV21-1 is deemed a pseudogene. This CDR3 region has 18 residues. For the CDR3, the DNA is TGTGCCGCCCAGTCGGCTTTTGCTCCTCATAGCTCCTACAATGAGCAGTTCTTC. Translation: CAAQSAFAPHSSYNEQFF.

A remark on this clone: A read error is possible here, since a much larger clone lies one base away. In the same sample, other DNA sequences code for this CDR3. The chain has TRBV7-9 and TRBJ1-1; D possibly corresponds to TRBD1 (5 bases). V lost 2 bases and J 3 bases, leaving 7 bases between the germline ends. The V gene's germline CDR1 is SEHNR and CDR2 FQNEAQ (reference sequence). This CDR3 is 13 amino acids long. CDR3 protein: CASSLTGDTEAFF. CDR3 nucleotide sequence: TGTGCCAGCAGCTTAACGGGGGACACTGAAGCTTTCTTT.

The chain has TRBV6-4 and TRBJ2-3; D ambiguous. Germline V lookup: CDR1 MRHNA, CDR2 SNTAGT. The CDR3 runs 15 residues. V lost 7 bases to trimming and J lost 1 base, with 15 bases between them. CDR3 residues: CASKVGPYGTDTQYF. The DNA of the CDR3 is TGTGCCAGCAAAGTTGGACCCTATGGCACAGATACGCAGTATTTT.

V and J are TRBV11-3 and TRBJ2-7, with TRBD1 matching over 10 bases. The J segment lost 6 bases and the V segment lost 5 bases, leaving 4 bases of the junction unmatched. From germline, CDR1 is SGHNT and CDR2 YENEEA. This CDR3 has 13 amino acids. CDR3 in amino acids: CASSPTGGGEQYF. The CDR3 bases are TGTGCCAGCAGCCCGACAGGGGGCGGCGAGCAGTACTTC.

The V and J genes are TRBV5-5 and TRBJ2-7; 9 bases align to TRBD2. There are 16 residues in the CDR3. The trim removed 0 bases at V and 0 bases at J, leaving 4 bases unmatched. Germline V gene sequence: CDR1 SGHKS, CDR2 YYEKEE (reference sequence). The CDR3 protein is CASSLDASGASYEQYF. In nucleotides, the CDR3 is TGTGCCAGCAGCTTGGATGCTAGCGGGGCCTCCTACGAGCAGTACTTC.

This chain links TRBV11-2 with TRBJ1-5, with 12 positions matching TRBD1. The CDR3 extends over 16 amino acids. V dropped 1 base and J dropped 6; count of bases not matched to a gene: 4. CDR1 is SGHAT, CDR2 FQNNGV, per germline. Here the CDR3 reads CASSLGDRGPGQPQHF. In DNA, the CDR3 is TGTGCCAGCAGCTTAGGGGACAGGGGGCCTGGTCAGCCCCAGCATTTT.

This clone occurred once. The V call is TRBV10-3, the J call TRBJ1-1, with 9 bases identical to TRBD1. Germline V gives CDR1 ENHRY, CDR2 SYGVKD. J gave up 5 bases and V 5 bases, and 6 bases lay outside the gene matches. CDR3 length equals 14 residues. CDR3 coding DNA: TGTGCCATCAGTAACAGGGGGCTAGAAACTGAAGCTTTCTTT. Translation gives CAISNRGLETEAFF.

Here the CDR3 DNA reads TGCGCCAGCGGGCCGTTGGGCCTAGCGGGAGGCCAAGAGACCCAGTACTTC. Its protein product is CASGPLGLAGGQETQYF. The genes are TRBV5-1 and TRBJ2-5; 11 positions agree with TRBD2. This CDR3 is built from 17 residues. V was clipped by 7 bases and J by 1 base; unmatched bases: 12. The germline gives CDR1 SGHRS, CDR2 YFSETQ.

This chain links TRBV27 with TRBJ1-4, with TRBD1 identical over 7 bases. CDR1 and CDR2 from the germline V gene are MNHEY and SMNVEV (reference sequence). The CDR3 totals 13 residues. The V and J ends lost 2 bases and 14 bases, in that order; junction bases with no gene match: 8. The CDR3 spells CASSLGPRQGLFF. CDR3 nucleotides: TGTGCCAGCAGTTTAGGCCCCCGACAGGGCCTGTTTTTT.

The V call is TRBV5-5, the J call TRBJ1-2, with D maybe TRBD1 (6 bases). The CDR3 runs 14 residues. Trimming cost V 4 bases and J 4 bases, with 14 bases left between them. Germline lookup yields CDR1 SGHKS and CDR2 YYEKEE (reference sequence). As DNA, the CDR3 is TGTGCCAGCAGCCGGTCCAGGGGACCCTATGGCTACACCTTC. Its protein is CASSRSRGPYGYTF.

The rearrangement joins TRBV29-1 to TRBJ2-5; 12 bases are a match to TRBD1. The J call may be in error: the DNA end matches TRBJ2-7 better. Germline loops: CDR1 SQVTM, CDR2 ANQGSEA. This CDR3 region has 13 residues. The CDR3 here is CSVVGTGGSEQYF. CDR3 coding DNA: TGCAGCGTTGTCGGGACAGGGGGCTCCGAGCAGTACTTC.

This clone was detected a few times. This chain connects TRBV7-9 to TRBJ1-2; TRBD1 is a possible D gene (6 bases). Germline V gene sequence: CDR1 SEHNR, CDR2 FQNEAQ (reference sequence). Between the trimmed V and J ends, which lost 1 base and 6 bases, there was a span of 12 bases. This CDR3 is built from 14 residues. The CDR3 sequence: CASSLGTEGNGYTF. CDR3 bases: TGTGCCAGCAGCTTAGGGACAGAGGGCAATGGCTACACCTTC.

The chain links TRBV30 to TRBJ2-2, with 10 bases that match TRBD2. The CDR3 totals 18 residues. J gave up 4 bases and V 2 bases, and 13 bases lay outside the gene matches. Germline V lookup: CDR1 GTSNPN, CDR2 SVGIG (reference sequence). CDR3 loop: CAWSLGASGSGSTGELFF. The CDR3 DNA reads TGTGCCTGGAGTCTCGGGGCTAGCGGGAGTGGGAGCACCGGGGAGCTGTTTTTT.

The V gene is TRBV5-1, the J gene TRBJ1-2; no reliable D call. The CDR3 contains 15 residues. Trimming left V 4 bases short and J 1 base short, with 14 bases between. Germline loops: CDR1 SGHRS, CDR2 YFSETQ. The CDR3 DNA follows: TGCGCCAGCAGCCCGGAAGGAAACCGTAACTATGGCTACACCTTC. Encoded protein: CASSPEGNRNYGYTF.

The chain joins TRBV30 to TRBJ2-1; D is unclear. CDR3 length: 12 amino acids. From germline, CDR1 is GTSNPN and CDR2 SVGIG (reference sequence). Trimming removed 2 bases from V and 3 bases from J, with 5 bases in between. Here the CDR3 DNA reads TGTGCCTGGAGTTGGGGCTACAATGAGCAGTTCTTC. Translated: CAWSWGYNEQFF.

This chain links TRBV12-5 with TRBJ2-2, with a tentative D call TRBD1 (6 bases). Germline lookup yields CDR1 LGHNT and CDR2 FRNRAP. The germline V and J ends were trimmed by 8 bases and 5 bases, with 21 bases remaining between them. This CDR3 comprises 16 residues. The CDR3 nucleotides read TGTGCTAGTAAGGGGGATGGCAGGGCAGGGACCGGGGAGCTGTTTTTT. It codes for CASKGDGRAGTGELFF.

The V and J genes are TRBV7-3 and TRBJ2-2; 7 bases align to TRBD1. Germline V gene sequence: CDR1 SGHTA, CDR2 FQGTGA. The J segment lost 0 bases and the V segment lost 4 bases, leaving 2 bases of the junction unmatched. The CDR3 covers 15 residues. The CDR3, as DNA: TGTGCCAGCAGCTCCACAGGGGCGAACACCGGGGAGCTGTTTTTT. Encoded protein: CASSSTGANTGELFF.

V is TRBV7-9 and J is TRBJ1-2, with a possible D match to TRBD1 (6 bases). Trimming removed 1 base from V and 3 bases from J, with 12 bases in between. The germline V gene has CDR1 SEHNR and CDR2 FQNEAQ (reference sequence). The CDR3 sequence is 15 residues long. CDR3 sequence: CASSLVGGGDYGYTF. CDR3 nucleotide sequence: TGTGCCAGCAGCTTAGTGGGGGGCGGTGACTATGGCTACACCTTC.

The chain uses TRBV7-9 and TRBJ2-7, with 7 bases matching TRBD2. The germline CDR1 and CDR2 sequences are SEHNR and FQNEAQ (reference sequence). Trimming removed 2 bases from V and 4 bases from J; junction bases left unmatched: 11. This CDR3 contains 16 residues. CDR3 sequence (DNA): TGTGCCAGCAGCTTACCAATCACAGCGGGGACGTACGAGCAGTACTTC. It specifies CASSLPITAGTYEQYF.

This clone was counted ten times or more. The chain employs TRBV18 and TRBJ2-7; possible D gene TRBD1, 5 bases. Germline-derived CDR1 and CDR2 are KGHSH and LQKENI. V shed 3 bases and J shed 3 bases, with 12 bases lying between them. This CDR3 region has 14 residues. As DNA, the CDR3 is TGTGCCAGCTCACCGCGTTCAGGGATCTACGAGCAGTACTTC. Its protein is CASSPRSGIYEQYF. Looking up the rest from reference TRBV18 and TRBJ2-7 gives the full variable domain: NAGVMQNPRHLVRRRGQEARLRCSPMKGHSHVYWYRQLPEEGLKFMVYLQKENIIDESGMPKERFSAEFPKEGPSILRIQQVVRGDSAAYFCASSPRSGIYEQYFGPGTRLTVT.

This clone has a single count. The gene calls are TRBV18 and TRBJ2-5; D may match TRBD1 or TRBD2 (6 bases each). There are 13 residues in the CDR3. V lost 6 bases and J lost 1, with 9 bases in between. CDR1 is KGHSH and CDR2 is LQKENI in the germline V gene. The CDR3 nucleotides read TGTGCCAGCTCGGGGGGCTTCCAAGAGACCCAGTACTTC. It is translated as CASSGGFQETQYF.

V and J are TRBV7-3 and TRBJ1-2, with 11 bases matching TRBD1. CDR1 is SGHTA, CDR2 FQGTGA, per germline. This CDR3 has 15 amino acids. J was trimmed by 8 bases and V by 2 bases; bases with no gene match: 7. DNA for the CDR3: TGTGCCAGCAGCTTATTGGGACAGGGGGTGGGAGGCTACACCTTC. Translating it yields CASSLLGQGVGGYTF.

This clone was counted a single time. This CDR3 reads CASSTRTGVGPETQYF. In nucleotides, the CDR3 is TGTGCCAGCAGCACCCGGACAGGGGTTGGTCCAGAGACCCAGTACTTC. The chain is built from TRBV9 and TRBJ2-5, with 9 bases aligning to TRBD1. Losses at the gene ends were 4 bases for V and 4 bases for J; bases not matched to a gene: 11. CDR3 length equals 16 residues. Looked up from germline, CDR1 is SGDLS and CDR2 is YYNGEE.

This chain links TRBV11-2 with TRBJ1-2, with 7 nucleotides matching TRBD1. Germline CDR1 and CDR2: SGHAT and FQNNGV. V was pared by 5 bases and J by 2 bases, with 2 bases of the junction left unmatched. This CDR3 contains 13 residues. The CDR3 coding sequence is TGTGCCAGCAGCGCGGACAGGAACTATGGCTACACCTTC. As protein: CASSADRNYGYTF.

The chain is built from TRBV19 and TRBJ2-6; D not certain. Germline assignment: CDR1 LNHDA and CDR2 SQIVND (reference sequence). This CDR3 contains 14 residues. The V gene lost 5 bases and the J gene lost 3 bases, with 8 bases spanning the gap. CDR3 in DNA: TGTGCCAGTAGTTCGCGATATGGGGCCAACGTCCTGACTTTC. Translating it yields CASSSRYGANVLTF.